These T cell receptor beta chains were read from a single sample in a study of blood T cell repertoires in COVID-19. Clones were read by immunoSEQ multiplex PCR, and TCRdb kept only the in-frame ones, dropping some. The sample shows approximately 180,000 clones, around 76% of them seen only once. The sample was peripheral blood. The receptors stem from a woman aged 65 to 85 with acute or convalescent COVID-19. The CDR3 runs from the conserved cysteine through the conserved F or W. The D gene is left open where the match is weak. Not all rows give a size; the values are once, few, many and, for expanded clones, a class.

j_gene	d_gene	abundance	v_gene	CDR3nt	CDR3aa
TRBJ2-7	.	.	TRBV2	TGTGCCAGCAGGGCTGACAGGATAGGCTCCTACGAGCAGTACTTC	CASRADRIGSYEQYF
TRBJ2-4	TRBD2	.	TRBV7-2	TGTGCCAGCAGCATTAGCGGGGGACGGAACATTCAGTACTTC	CASSISGGRNIQYF
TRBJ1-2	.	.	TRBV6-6	TGTGCCAGCAGCCCCGCGGGATCTACTTATGGCTACACCTTC	CASSPAGSTYGYTF
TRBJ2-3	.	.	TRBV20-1	TGCAGTGCTAGGGGGGCCAGTCAGTATTTT	CSARGASQYF
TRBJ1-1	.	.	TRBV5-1	TGCGCCAGCAGCTTGGACCGTAGCCAGGCTTTCTTT	CASSLDRSQAFF
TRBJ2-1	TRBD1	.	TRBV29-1	TGCAGCGTAACGAACAGGGGGCTTCGGGCAATCATGGAGCAGTTCTTC	CSVTNRGLRAIMEQFF
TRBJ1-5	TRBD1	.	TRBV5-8	TGTGCCAGCAGCTTGTACAGGGGGATTGGCAATCAGCCCCAGCATTTT	CASSLYRGIGNQPQHF
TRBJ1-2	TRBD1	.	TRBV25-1	TGTGCCAGTAGAGAGGGACAGGGAAGTGGCTACACCTTC	CASREGQGSGYTF
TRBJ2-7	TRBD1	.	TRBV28	TGTGCCAGCAGACCGCGACAGGGGAGCTCCTACGAGCAGTACTTC	CASRPRQGSSYEQYF
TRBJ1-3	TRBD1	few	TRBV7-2	TGTGCCAGCAGCAGACAGGGGGCTCCTGGAAACACCATATATTTT	CASSRQGAPGNTIYF
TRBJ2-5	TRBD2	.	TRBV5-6	TGTGCCAGCAGGACTTCCCCCGGCGGGGGAGGAGAGACCCAGTACTTC	CASRTSPGGGGETQYF
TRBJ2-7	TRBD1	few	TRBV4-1	TGCGCCAGCAGCCCAGGGACAGCCCCCTACGAGCAGTACTTC	CASSPGTAPYEQYF
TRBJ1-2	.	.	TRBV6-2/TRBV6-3	TGTGCCAGCAGTTACTCCCTCGGGGGCTACACCTTC	CASSYSLGGYTF
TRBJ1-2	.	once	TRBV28	TGTGCCAGCAGTTTAGGACAGTGGTTCAGGGTTTACTATGGCTACACCTTC	CASSLGQWFRVYYGYTF
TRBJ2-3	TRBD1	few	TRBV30	TGTGCCTGGAGGGAGCAGGGGGCAGATACGCAGTATTTT	CAWREQGADTQYF
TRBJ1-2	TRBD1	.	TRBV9	TGTGCCAGCAGCACCGGACAAACAGGGGGAGGTAATGGCTACACCTTC	CASSTGQTGGGNGYTF